The 28 T cell receptor beta chains reported below all come from one sample, sequenced in a study of PD-1 blockade in classical Hodgkin lymphoma. The time point was: cycle 4 day 1 (C4D1), after five to seven weeks of nivolumab. Every patient experienced relapse after autologous stem cell transplantation, and brentuximab vedotin exposure varied. From thawed PBMCs, magnetic negative selection was used to isolate the CD8+ T cells. Sequenced by immunoSEQ multiplex PCR; TCRdb stores in-frame clones only, minus some. This table holds some 2,500 clones, under 65% found once. Material: CD8+ T cells from blood, obtained before the fourth cycle of nivolumab. The receptor set was obtained from a human donor with classical Hodgkin lymphoma.

By frequency in the sample, this clone is medium-sized. V and J are TRBV2 and TRBJ2-7; no clear D gene. V lost 2 bases, J lost 4 bases, and 6 bases lay in between. The CDR3 is made up of 12 amino acids. Germline assignment: CDR1 SNHLY and CDR2 FYNNEI. The CDR3 nucleotides are TGTGCCAGCAGTGAAAACGATTACGAGCAGTACTTC. Translating it yields CASSENDYEQYF.

This CDR3 is CASSMAATGDNEQFF. The CDR3 nucleotides read TGTGCCAGCAGTATGGCGGCGACAGGGGATAATGAGCAGTTCTTC. The chain carries TRBV7-8 and TRBJ2-1, with TRBD1 matching over 8 bases. The CDR3 consists of 15 residues. Germline CDR1 SGHVS, CDR2 FQNEAQ. Unmatched junction bases numbered 11, after V lost 6 bases and J lost 7 bases. Combining the CDR3 with reference TRBV7-8 and TRBJ2-1 gives the whole variable domain GAGVSQSPRYKVAKRGQDVALRCDPISGHVSLFWYQQALGQGPEFLTYFQNEAQLDKSGLPSDRFFAERPEGSVSTLKIQRTQQEDSAVYLCASSMAATGDNEQFFGPGTRLTVL.

The chain links TRBV4-1 to TRBJ1-1; TRBD1 might be the D (6 bases). V shed 4 bases and J shed 1 base, with 22 bases lying between them. Germline loops: CDR1 MGHRA, CDR2 YSYEKL. The CDR3 length is 18 residues. CDR3 in amino acids: CASSPRPDRTQENTEAFF. In nucleotides, the CDR3 is TGCGCCAGCAGCCCCCGTCCCGACAGGACCCAAGAGAACACTGAAGCTTTCTTT.

V is TRBV6-6 and J is TRBJ1-6; D ambiguous. Trimming shortened V by 6 bases and J by 6 bases, and 15 bases separated the two germline ends. The germline V gene has CDR1 MNHNY and CDR2 SVGAGI (reference sequence). This CDR3 contains 15 residues. CDR3 region: CASSSGPTPNSPLHF. In DNA, the CDR3 is TGTGCCAGCAGCAGCGGGCCGACCCCTAATTCACCCCTCCACTTT.

Regarding this clone: A read error likely explains this, since a far larger clone differs by one base. This chain links TRBV5-4 with TRBJ1-3; D ambiguous. This CDR3 has 13 residues. In germline, CDR1 is SGHNT, CDR2 YYREEE (reference sequence). Trimming stripped 4 bases from V and 1 base from J, with 6 bases between. CDR3 loop: CASSLESGNTIYF. CDR3 DNA sequence: TGTGCCAGCAGCCTCGAGTCTGGAAACACCATATATTTT.

This clone was seen a few times. This chain connects TRBV6-6 to TRBJ1-2; no clear D. V lost 4 bases and J lost 0, with 9 bases in between. The germline V gene has CDR1 MNHNY and CDR2 SVGAGI (reference sequence). CDR3 length: 14 residues. CDR3 protein: CASSLAEANYGYTF. The CDR3 DNA sequence: TGTGCCAGCAGTTTGGCAGAGGCTAACTATGGCTACACCTTC.

V is TRBV7-9 and J is TRBJ1-3, with 7 bases fitting TRBD1. V lost 5 bases to trimming and J lost 0 bases; unmatched junction nucleotides: 4. CDR1 and CDR2 from the germline V gene are SEHNR and FQNEAQ (reference sequence). The CDR3 sequence is 15 residues long. The CDR3 region has the DNA TGTGCCAGCAGCCTTCACAGGGGCTCTGGAAACACCATATATTTT. Translation gives CASSLHRGSGNTIYF.

This chain connects TRBV28 to TRBJ1-1; D perhaps matches TRBD1 (5 bases). The V gene lost 5 bases and the J gene lost 1 base, with 14 bases spanning the gap. The CDR3 sequence is 15 residues long. Germline CDR1 and CDR2: MDHEN and SYDVKM. As DNA, the CDR3 is TGTGCCAGCAGTGGTTCGAGTGACAGGAACACTGAAGCTTTCTTT. Its translation: CASSGSSDRNTEAFF.

The V call is TRBV7-8, the J call TRBJ2-7, with D maybe TRBD1 (7 bases). Trimming stripped 1 base from V and 3 bases from J, with 10 bases between. Germline CDR1 and CDR2: SGHVS and FQNEAQ. This CDR3 has 14 amino acids. The CDR3 spells CASSLGRDSYEQYV. CDR3 in DNA: TGTGCCAGCAGCTTAGGGCGGGACAGCTACGAGCAGTACGTC.

V usage is TRBV7-2 and J usage is TRBJ1-2; D not certain. The CDR3 extends over 13 amino acids. CDR1 and CDR2 from the germline V gene are SGHTA and FQGNSA. With 3 bases removed from V and 2 bases from J, the gap between germline ends came to 7 bases. CDR3 sequence reads: CASSFIGNYGYTF. The CDR3 region has the DNA TGTGCCAGCAGCTTCATCGGAAACTATGGCTACACCTTC.

The chain uses TRBV11-2 and TRBJ1-1; D is uncertain. Germline lookup yields CDR1 SGHAT and CDR2 FQNNGV. The germline V and J ends were trimmed by 5 bases and 3 bases, with 13 bases remaining between them. The CDR3 has 14 amino acids. As DNA, the CDR3 is TGTGCCAGCAGCCCCCCATATTTCCACACTGAAGCTTTCTTT. It translates to CASSPPYFHTEAFF.

This chain links TRBV9 with TRBJ2-7; D is undetermined. The CDR3 covers 13 residues. V was trimmed by 2 bases and J by 3 bases, leaving 9 bases between them. The germline V gene has CDR1 SGDLS and CDR2 YYNGEE. In DNA, the CDR3 is TGTGCCAGCAGCGTCGACCTATTCTACGAGCAGTACTTC. The encoded protein is CASSVDLFYEQYF.

V gene TRBV7-2 combines with J gene TRBJ2-2; D is ambiguous. Germline V gene data show CDR1 as SGHTA and CDR2 as FQGNSA. Between the trimmed V and J ends, which lost 5 bases and 2 bases, there was a span of 12 bases. The CDR3 contains 15 residues. The CDR3 sequence is CASSPWGHNTGELFF. In DNA form, the CDR3 reads TGTGCCAGCAGCCCGTGGGGTCATAACACCGGGGAGCTGTTTTTT.

The rearrangement uses TRBV4-1 and TRBJ2-5; no reliable D call. V was shortened by 2 bases and J by 0 bases, with 13 bases between the two germline ends. CDR1 is MGHRA, CDR2 YSYEKL, per germline. The CDR3 contains 16 residues. In nucleotides, the CDR3 is TGCGCCAGCAGCCAAAACCTTGAAGGGTACCAAGAGACCCAGTACTTC. Translated: CASSQNLEGYQETQYF.

This clone was observed once. The rearrangement links TRBV11-2 to TRBJ1-2; 7 bases are shared with TRBD1. J gave up 2 bases and V 8 bases, and 5 bases lay outside the gene matches. The CDR3 consists of 13 residues. Germline values: CDR1 SGHAT, CDR2 FQNNGV. CDR3 nucleotides: TGTGCCAGCGACCAGGGGGGGAACTATGGCTACACCTTC. Translating it yields CASDQGGNYGYTF.

This clone came up a few times. CDR3 in amino acids: CASSPRDSSNYGYTF. The CDR3 DNA reads as TGTGCCAGTAGTCCTCGGGACAGTTCTAACTATGGCTACACCTTC. The genes are TRBV19 and TRBJ1-2, with TRBD1 matching 7 bases. V was clipped by 5 bases and J by 0 bases; unmatched bases: 6. There are 15 residues in the CDR3. Germline V CDR1 and CDR2: LNHDA, SQIVND (reference sequence).

The chain carries TRBV5-4 and TRBJ2-7; 7 nucleotides line up with TRBD2. With 2 bases clipped from V and 7 bases from J, the junction kept 0 bases outside the gene matches. The CDR3 has 11 residues. Per germline, CDR1 SGHNT and CDR2 YYREEE (reference sequence). The CDR3 is CASSFGGEQYV. DNA for the CDR3: TGTGCCAGCAGCTTCGGGGGGGAGCAGTACGTC.

The chain is built from TRBV7-2 and TRBJ2-7; 9 nucleotides line up with TRBD1. This CDR3 is built from 15 residues. With V trimmed by 5 bases and J by 3 bases, 8 bases remained unmatched. Per germline, CDR1 SGHTA and CDR2 FQGNSA. CDR3 protein: CASSTGTGIRYEQYF. The CDR3 bases are TGTGCCAGCAGCACCGGGACAGGGATTCGCTACGAGCAGTACTTC.

The rearrangement joins TRBV9 to TRBJ2-2, with unresolved D. Trimming cost V 0 bases and J 7 bases, with 13 bases left between them. This CDR3 has 15 residues. The V gene's germline CDR1 is SGDLS and CDR2 YYNGEE. The CDR3 spells CASSVGAMWIGELFF. For the CDR3, the DNA is TGTGCCAGCAGCGTAGGGGCAATGTGGATCGGGGAGCTGTTTTTT.

This clone has only a few counts. This chain uses TRBV19 with TRBJ1-2; D is ambiguous. V lost 9 bases and J lost 5, with 16 bases in between. Germline assignment: CDR1 LNHDA and CDR2 SQIVND (reference sequence). The CDR3 is made up of 13 amino acids. The CDR3 is CASLAGFGYGYTF. For the CDR3, the DNA is TGTGCCAGCCTCGCGGGGTTTGGGTATGGCTACACCTTC.

The V gene is TRBV28, the J gene TRBJ1-1; tentative D call: TRBD1 (6 bases). This CDR3 spans 14 amino acids. The V gene's germline CDR1 is MDHEN and CDR2 SYDVKM. The V gene lost 4 bases and the J gene lost 1 base, with 10 bases spanning the gap. CDR3 bases: TGTGCCAGCAGTTATGGCAGGGGGAACACTGAAGCTTTCTTT. This sequence encodes CASSYGRGNTEAFF.

The CDR3 here is CASSLGGTQYF. The CDR3 DNA follows: TGTGCCAGCAGTTTAGGTGGAACCCAGTACTTC. This chain uses TRBV28 with TRBJ2-5; D is ambiguous. V dropped 2 bases and J dropped 8 bases, with 6 bases sitting between them. Looked up from germline, CDR1 is MDHEN and CDR2 is SYDVKM. This CDR3 is built from 11 residues.

The chain couples TRBV19 to TRBJ2-7, with 11 nucleotides matching TRBD1. This CDR3 comprises 15 residues. The ends lost 7 bases at V and 3 bases at J; junction bases unmatched: 8. Germline CDR1 and CDR2: LNHDA and SQIVND (reference sequence). CDR3 sequence reads: CASTAGTGGGYEQYF. CDR3 coding DNA: TGTGCCAGTACCGCGGGGACAGGGGGAGGCTACGAGCAGTACTTC.

In this sample, this clone is medium-sized. The chain uses TRBV2 and TRBJ1-1; TRBD1 aligns across 7 bases. CDR1 and CDR2 (germline): SNHLY, FYNNEI. The CDR3 is 14 amino acids. The V gene end was trimmed by 3 bases and the J gene end by 5 bases; junction bases not matched to a gene: 6. The CDR3 bases are TGTGCCAGCAGTGAGGAGGGGGCGGGTACTGAAGCTTTCTTT. Encoded protein: CASSEEGAGTEAFF.

V gene TRBV28 combines with J gene TRBJ1-5; D may be TRBD1 (6 bases). V gave up 2 bases and J gave up 7 bases, with 9 bases separating them. The CDR3 totals 13 residues. Germline loops: CDR1 MDHEN, CDR2 SYDVKM. CDR3 DNA sequence: TGTGCCAGCAGTTTAAGGGGGGCACAGCCCCAGCATTTT. This sequence encodes CASSLRGAQPQHF.

The chain carries TRBV30 and TRBJ2-1; 10 bases are a match to TRBD1. Germline-derived CDR1 and CDR2 are GTSNPN and SVGIG (reference sequence). The length of the CDR3 is 14 residues. V shed 3 bases, J shed 4 bases, and the junction held 3 bases outside the gene matches. The CDR3 is CAWSGDRGYNEQFF. The CDR3 coding sequence is TGTGCCTGGAGCGGGGACAGGGGATACAATGAGCAGTTCTTC. The complete variable domain, with remaining parts taken from reference TRBV30 and TRBJ2-1, reads SQTIHQWPATLVQPVGSPLSLECTVEGTSNPNLYWYRQAAGRGLQLLFYSVGIGQISSEVPQNLSASRPQDRQFILSSKKLLLSDSGFYLCAWSGDRGYNEQFFGPGTRLTVL.

V usage is TRBV7-1 and J usage is TRBJ1-1, with a weak D call TRBD1 (6 bases). TRBV7-1 is flagged as an ORF with uncertain function. V gave up 4 bases and J gave up 3 bases, with 15 bases separating them. This CDR3 spans 15 amino acids. The CDR3 sequence is CASSLGQGMDTEAFF. The CDR3 DNA reads TGTGCCAGCAGCTTAGGGCAGGGGATGGACACTGAAGCTTTCTTT.

The chain couples TRBV6-5 to TRBJ2-7, with D maybe TRBD2 (5 bases). In germline, CDR1 is MNHEY, CDR2 SVGAGI. This CDR3 spans 13 amino acids. Trimming took off 2 bases at V and 4 bases at J, with 9 bases between the two ends. DNA of the CDR3: TGTGCCAGCAGTTACCCGGGGAAGTACGAGCAGTACTTC. This translates into CASSYPGKYEQYF.